Each of the 3 T cell receptor beta chains below was sequenced from the same sample in a study of blood T cells in healthy people across ages. Together with a sample-barcoded 5' primer, a J-beta primer mix was included in a second PCR lasting roughly 6 to 12 cycles. TCRdb re-called the 5' RACE reads with MiXCR, one entry per CDR3 protein. The sample shows approximately 800,000 distinct CDR3 sequences, about 55% of them seen only once. The source material was blood. The receptors come from a man aged 80 or over in good health.

This clonotype was seen a handful of times. The chain links TRBV5-1 to TRBJ1-1; D uncertain. Per the germline V gene, CDR1 is SGHRS and CDR2 is YFSETQ. This CDR3 comprises 14 residues. Trimming left V 4 bases short and J 4 bases short, with 14 bases between. This CDR3 is CASSPWTEGTEAFF. The CDR3 nucleotides are TGCGCCAGCAGCCCATGGACTGAGGGCACTGAAGCTTTCTTT.

The chain links TRBV27 to TRBJ1-1, with D tentatively TRBD1 (6 bases). CDR1 and CDR2 (germline): MNHEY, SMNVEV (reference sequence). V gave up 3 bases and J gave up 1 base, with 9 bases separating them. There are 14 residues in the CDR3. The CDR3 DNA is TGTGCCAGCAGTTTTGGGACACCGAACACTGAAGCTTTCTTT. Translating gives CASSFGTPNTEAFF.

This clonotype has just a few counts. A much more abundant neighbour one base away suggests this may be a read error. V usage is TRBV28 and J usage is TRBJ2-3; D is possibly TRBD2 (6 bases). From germline, CDR1 is MDHEN and CDR2 SYDVKM. This CDR3 has 16 amino acids. Trimming removed 4 bases at V and 6 bases at J, with 20 bases between. The CDR3 bases are TGTGCCAGCAGTTCATCATCCGGGGGAGATCCCGATACGCAGTATTTT. It yields the protein CASSSSSGGDPDTQYF.